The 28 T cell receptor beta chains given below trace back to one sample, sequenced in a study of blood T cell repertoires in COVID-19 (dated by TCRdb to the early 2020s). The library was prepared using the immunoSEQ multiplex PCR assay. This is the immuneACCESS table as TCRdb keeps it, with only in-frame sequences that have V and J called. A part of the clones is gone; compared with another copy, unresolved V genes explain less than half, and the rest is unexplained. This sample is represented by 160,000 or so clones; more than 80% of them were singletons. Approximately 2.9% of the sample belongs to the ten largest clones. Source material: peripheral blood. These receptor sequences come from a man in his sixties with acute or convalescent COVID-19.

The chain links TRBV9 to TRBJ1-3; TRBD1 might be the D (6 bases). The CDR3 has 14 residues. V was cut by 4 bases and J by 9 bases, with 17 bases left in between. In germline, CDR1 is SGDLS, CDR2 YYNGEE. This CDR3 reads CASSPGDTLATIYF. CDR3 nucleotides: TGTGCCAGCAGCCCAGGGGACACCTTGGCCACCATATATTTT.

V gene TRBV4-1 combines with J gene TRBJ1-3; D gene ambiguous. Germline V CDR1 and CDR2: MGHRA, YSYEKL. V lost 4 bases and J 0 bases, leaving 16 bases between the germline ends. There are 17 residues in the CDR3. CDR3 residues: CASSPGSPGTSGNTIYF. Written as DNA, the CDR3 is TGCGCCAGCAGCCCGGGAAGCCCCGGAACCTCTGGAAACACCATATATTTT.

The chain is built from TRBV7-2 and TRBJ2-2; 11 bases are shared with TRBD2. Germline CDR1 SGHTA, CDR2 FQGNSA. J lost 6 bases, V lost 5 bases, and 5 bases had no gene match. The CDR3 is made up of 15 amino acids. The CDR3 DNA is TGTGCCAGCAGCCCCCCGGGACTAGCGGCCGGGGAGCTGTTTTTT. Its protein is CASSPPGLAAGELFF.

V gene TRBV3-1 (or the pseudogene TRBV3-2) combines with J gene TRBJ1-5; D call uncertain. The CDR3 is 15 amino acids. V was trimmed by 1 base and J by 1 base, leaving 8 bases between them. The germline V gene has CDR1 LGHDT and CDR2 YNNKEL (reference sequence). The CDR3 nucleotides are TGTGCCAGCAGCCAAGTATTCGGGAGCAATCAGCCCCAGCATTTT. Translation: CASSQVFGSNQPQHF.

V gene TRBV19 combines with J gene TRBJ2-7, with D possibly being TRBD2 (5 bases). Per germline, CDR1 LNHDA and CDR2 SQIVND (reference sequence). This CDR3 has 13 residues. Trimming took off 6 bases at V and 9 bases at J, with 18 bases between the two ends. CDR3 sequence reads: CASRGFGMVVQYF. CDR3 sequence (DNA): TGTGCCAGTAGGGGATTCGGGATGGTCGTGCAGTACTTC.

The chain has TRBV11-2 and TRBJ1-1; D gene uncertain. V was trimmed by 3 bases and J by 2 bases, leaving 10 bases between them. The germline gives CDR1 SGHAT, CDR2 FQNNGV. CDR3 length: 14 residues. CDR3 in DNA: TGTGCCAGCAGCTTCCTCGTCCTAAACACTGAAGCTTTCTTT. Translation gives CASSFLVLNTEAFF.

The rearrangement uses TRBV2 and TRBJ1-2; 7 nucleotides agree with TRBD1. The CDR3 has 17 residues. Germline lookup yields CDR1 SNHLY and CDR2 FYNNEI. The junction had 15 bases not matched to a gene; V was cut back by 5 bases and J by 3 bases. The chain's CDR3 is CASSPTILTGLDYGYTF. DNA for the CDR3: TGTGCCAGCAGTCCGACTATCTTGACAGGGTTAGACTATGGCTACACCTTC.

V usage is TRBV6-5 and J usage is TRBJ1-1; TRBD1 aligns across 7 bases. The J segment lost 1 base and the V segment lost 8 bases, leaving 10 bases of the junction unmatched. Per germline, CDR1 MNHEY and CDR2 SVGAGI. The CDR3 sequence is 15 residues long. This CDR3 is CASREATGQNTEAFF. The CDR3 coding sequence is TGTGCCAGCCGAGAGGCGACAGGGCAGAACACTGAAGCTTTCTTT.

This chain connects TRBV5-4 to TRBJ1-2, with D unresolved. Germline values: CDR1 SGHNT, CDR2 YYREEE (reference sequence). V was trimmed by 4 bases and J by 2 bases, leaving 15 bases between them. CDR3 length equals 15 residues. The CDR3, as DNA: TGTGCCAGCAGCCGAGAGGGTTCTCCAAACTATGGCTACACCTTC. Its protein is CASSREGSPNYGYTF.

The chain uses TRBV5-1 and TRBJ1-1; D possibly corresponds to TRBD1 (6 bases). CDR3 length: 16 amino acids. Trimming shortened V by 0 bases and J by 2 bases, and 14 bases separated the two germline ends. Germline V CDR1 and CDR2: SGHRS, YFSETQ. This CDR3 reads CASSLARGSENTEAFF. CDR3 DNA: TGCGCCAGCAGCTTGGCCAGGGGATCGGAAAACACTGAAGCTTTCTTT.

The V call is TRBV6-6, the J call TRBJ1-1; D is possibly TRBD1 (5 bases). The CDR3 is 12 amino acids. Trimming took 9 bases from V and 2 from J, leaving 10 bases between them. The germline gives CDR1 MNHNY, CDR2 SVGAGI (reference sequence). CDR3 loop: CASSDSNTEAFF. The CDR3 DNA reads TGTGCCAGTAGTGACAGTAACACTGAAGCTTTCTTT.

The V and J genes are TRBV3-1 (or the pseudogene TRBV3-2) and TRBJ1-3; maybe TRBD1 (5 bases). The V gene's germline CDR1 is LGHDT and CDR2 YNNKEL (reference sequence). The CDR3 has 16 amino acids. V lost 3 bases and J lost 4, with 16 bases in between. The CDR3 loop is CASSHYRDSLGNTIYF. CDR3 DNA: TGTGCCAGCAGCCATTACCGGGACTCCCTCGGAAACACCATATATTTT.

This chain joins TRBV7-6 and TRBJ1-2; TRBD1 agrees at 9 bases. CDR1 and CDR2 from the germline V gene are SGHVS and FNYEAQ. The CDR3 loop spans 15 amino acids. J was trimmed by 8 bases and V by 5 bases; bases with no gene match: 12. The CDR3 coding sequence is TGTGCCAGCAGCAACCCCGGGACAGGGAGGGAGGGCTACACCTTC. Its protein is CASSNPGTGREGYTF. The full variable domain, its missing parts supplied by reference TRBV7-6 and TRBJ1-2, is GAGVSQSPRYKVTKRGQDVALRCDPISGHVSLYWYRQALGQGPEFLTYFNYEAQQDKSGLPNDRFSAERPEGSISTLTIQRTEQRDSAMYRCASSNPGTGREGYTFGSGTRLTVV.

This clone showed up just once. CDR3: CASVVAGGNTIYF. Here the CDR3 DNA reads TGTGCCAGCGTCGTCGCGGGTGGAAACACCATATATTTT. This chain joins TRBV6-6 and TRBJ1-3, with D uncertain. The V end lost 8 bases, the J end lost 3 bases, and 11 bases lay between the germline ends. This CDR3 is 13 amino acids long. Germline CDR1 is MNHNY and CDR2 is SVGAGI (reference sequence).

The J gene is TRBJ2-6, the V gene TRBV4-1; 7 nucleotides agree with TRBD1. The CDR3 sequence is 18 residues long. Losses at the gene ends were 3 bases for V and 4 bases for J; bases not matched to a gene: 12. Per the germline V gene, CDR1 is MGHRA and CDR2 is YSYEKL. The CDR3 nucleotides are TGCGCCAGCAGCCAGGCTGGGACAGCCCTTGGCGGGGCCAACGTCCTGACTTTC. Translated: CASSQAGTALGGANVLTF.

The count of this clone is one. The CDR3 here is CASSPRGQTQYF. The CDR3, as DNA: TGTGCCAGCAGTCCCAGGGGACAGACCCAGTACTTC. The chain combines TRBV12-3 or TRBV12-4 with TRBJ2-5; tentative D call: TRBD1 (6 bases). The CDR3 sequence is 12 residues long. Deletions cut 5 bases from V and 6 bases from J, with 10 bases between.

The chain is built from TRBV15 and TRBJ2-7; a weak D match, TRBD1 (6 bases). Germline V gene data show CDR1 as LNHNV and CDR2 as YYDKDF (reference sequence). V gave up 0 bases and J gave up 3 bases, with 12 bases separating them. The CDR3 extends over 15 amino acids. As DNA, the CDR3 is TGTGCCACCAGCAGAGAGGTAGGGGGAATCTACGAGCAGTACTTC. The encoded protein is CATSREVGGIYEQYF.

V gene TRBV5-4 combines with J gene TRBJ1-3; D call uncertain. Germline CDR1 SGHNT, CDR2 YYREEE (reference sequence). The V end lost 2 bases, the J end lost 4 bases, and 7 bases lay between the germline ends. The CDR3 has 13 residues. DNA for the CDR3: TGTGCCAGCAGCTTTTACGGGGGAAACACCATATATTTT. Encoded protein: CASSFYGGNTIYF.

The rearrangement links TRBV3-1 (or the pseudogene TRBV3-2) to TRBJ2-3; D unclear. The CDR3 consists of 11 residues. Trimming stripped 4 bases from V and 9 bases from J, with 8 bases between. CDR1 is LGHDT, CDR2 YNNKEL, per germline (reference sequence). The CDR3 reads CASSLAGTQYF. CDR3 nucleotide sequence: TGTGCCAGCAGCCTAGCTGGGACGCAGTATTTT.

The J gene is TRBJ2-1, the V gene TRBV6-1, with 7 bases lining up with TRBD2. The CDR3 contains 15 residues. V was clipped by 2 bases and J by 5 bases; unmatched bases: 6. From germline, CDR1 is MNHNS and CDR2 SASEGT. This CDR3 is CASSERGEGHNEQFF. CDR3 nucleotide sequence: TGTGCCAGCAGTGAACGGGGGGAAGGCCACAATGAGCAGTTCTTC.

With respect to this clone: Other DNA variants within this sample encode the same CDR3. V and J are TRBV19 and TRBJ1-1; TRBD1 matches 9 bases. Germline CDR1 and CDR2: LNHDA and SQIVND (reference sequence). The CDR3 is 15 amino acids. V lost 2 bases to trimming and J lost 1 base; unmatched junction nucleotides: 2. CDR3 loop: CASSILGQGNTEAFF. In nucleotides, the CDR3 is TGTGCCAGTAGTATATTGGGACAGGGGAACACTGAAGCTTTCTTT. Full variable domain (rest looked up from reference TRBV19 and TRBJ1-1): DGGITQSPKYLFRKEGQNVTLSCEQNLNHDAMYWYRQDPGQGLRLIYYSQIVNDFQKGDIAEGYSVSREKKESFPLTVTSAQKNPTAFYLCASSILGQGNTEAFFGQGTRLTVV.

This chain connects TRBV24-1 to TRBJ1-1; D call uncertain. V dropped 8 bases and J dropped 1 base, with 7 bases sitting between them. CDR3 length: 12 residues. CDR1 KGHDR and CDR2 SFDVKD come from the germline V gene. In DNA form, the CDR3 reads TGTGCCACCACCGGGGAGAACACTGAAGCTTTCTTT. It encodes CATTGENTEAFF.

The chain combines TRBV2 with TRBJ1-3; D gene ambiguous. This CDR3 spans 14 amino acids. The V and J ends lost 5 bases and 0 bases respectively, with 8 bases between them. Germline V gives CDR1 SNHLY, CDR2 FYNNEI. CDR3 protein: CASSPGFSGNTIYF. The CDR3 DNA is TGTGCCAGCAGTCCGGGGTTCTCTGGAAACACCATATATTTT. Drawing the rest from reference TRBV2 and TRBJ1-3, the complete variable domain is EPEVTQTPSHQVTQMGQEVILRCVPISNHLYFYWYRQILGQKVEFLVSFYNNEISEKSEIFDDQFSVERPDGSNFTLKIRSTKLEDSAMYFCASSPGFSGNTIYFGEGSWLTVV.

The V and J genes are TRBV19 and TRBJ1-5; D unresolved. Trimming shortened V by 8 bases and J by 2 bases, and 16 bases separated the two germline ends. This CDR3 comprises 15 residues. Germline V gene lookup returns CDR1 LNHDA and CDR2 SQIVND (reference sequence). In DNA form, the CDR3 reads TGTGCCAGTGGGGTAGGAGGCTCCCGCAATCAGCCCCAGCATTTT. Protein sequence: CASGVGGSRNQPQHF.

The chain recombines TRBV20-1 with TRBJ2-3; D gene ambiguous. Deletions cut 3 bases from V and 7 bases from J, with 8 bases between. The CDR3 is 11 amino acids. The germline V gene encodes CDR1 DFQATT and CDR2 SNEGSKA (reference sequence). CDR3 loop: CSARADYTQYF. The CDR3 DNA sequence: TGCAGTGCTAGGGCCGATTATACGCAGTATTTT.

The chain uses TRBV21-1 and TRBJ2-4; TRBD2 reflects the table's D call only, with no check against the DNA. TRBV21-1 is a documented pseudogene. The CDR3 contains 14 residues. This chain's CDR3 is CASSKVLAKNIQYF. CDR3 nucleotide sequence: TGTGCCAGCAGCAAAGTACTAGCCAAAAACATTCAGTACTTC.

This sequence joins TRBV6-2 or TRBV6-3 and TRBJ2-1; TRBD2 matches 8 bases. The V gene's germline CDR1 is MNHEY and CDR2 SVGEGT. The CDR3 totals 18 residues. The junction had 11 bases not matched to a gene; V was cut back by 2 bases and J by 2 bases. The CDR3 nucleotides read TGTGCCAGCAGTTACCCCCAGGAAAAGCGGGGGACCTACAATGAGCAGTTCTTC. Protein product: CASSYPQEKRGTYNEQFF.

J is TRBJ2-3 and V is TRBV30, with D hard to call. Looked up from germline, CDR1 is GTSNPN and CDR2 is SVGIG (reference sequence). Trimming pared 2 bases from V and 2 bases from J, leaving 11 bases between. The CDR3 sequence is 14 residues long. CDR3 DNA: TGTGCCTGGAGTATCAGGCCACTCACAGATACGCAGTATTTT. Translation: CAWSIRPLTDTQYF.